A single sample gave rise to the 9 T cell receptor beta chains below, sequenced in a study of T cell changes during pregnancy in multiple sclerosis. Profiling relied on immunoSEQ multiplex PCR, and the TCRdb table lists in-frame clones only, not all of them. The sample carries tens of thousands of clones, about 96% recorded once. The sample consisted of CD8+ T cells from peripheral blood mononuclear cells, taken after pregnancy. The source is a female donor with multiple sclerosis, enrolled in a pregnancy study.

The chain recombines TRBV27 with TRBJ1-1; the match to TRBD1 covers 11 bases. The CDR3 contains 15 residues. V dropped 4 bases and J dropped 2; count of bases not matched to a gene: 3. The V gene's germline CDR1 is MNHEY and CDR2 SMNVEV (reference sequence). DNA of the CDR3: TGTGCCAGCAGTTCGGGGACAGGGGGTAACACTGAAGCTTTCTTT. This sequence encodes CASSSGTGGNTEAFF.

V usage is TRBV7-2 and J usage is TRBJ2-3; D is possibly TRBD2 (6 bases). V lost 3 bases and J lost 1, with 20 bases in between. This CDR3 spans 18 amino acids. CDR1 and CDR2 (germline): SGHTA, FQGNSA. CDR3 sequence: CASSFGGKVRLGTDTQYF. The CDR3 DNA sequence: TGTGCCAGCAGCTTTGGGGGGAAAGTGAGGTTGGGCACAGATACGCAGTATTTT.

The J gene is TRBJ2-3, the V gene TRBV5-6; D is uncertain. V was pared by 1 base and J by 1 base, with 10 bases between. The CDR3 covers 15 residues. Germline CDR1 is SGHDT and CDR2 is YYEEEE. The CDR3, as DNA: TGTGCCAGCAGCTTGTCTCCTGAGGGCACAGATACGCAGTATTTT. Amino acids: CASSLSPEGTDTQYF.

The chain links TRBV2 to TRBJ2-7; TRBD2 aligns across 7 bases. Germline V CDR1 and CDR2: SNHLY, FYNNEI. V shed 7 bases, J shed 5 bases, and the junction held 11 bases outside the gene matches. The CDR3 totals 14 residues. For the CDR3, the DNA is TGTGCCAGCATTTGGGGACCGGGAGGTGACGAGCAGTACTTC. This encodes CASIWGPGGDEQYF.

The chain combines TRBV28 with TRBJ1-5, with D uncertain. The CDR3 has 14 amino acids. V was pared by 5 bases and J by 2 bases, with 10 bases between. Germline V lookup: CDR1 MDHEN, CDR2 SYDVKM. The CDR3 protein is CASSPFIGNQPQHF. CDR3 in DNA: TGTGCCAGCAGTCCTTTTATCGGCAATCAGCCCCAGCATTTT.

V and J are TRBV5-3 and TRBJ2-3; 10 bases agree with TRBD2. TRBV5-3 qualifies as an ORF whose function is uncertain. The V gene end was trimmed by 4 bases and the J gene end by 3 bases; junction bases not matched to a gene: 17. The CDR3 runs to 19 residues. For the CDR3, the DNA is TGTGCCAGAAGCCCCCCTTCGGGGGGGCTAGCGGGAGATACAGATACGCAGTATTTT. Encoded protein: CARSPPSGGLAGDTDTQYF.

This clone was seen a handful of times. As DNA, the CDR3 is TGTGCCAGCAGCCAAGGCGGCGTGAATCAGCCCCAGCATTTT. Its protein is CASSQGGVNQPQHF. The chain has TRBV4-2 and TRBJ1-5, with no clear D. This CDR3 comprises 14 residues. Trimming pared 1 base from V and 4 bases from J, leaving 8 bases between. In germline, CDR1 is LGHNA, CDR2 YNFKEQ.

This chain links TRBV29-1 with TRBJ2-1; no clear D. This CDR3 has 10 residues. CDR1 SQVTM and CDR2 ANQGSEA come from the germline V gene. Trimming pared 6 bases from V and 5 bases from J, leaving 5 bases between. The CDR3 spells CSVSDNEQFF. DNA of the CDR3: TGCAGCGTCTCTGACAATGAGCAGTTCTTC.

The chain combines TRBV28 with TRBJ2-3, with D possibly matching TRBD1 (5 bases). This CDR3 region has 14 residues. Germline loops: CDR1 MDHEN, CDR2 SYDVKM. V lost 5 bases and J 4 bases, leaving 13 bases between the germline ends. CDR3 amino acids: CASSPYLGPDTQYF. In DNA form, the CDR3 reads TGTGCCAGCAGTCCCTACCTGGGGCCAGATACGCAGTATTTT. Supplemented by reference TRBV28 and TRBJ2-3, the full variable domain reads DVKVTQSSRYLVKRTGEKVFLECVQDMDHENMFWYRQDPGLGLRLIYFSYDVKMKEKGDIPEGYSVSREKKERFSLILESASTNQTSMYLCASSPYLGPDTQYFGPGTRLTVL.